These T cell receptor beta chains were read from a single sample in a study of T cell repertoires and Cas9 in healthy adults. Produced via immunoSEQ multiplex PCR; TCRdb's table is partial and in-frame only. The sample yields tens of thousands of clones, about 90% seen once. Material: CD4+ effector T cells (CD127+, CD25-, CD137-, CD154-) from PBMCs; culture status not recorded. These receptors were collected from a human donor in good health. The CDR3 runs from the conserved cysteine through the conserved F or W. The D gene is left open where the match is weak. Not every row has a clone size; where given, it reads once, few, many or a size class.

NA	NA	TRBV18	TRBJ1-2	CASSQQGGSDGYTF	TGTGCCAGCTCTCAACAGGGAGGGTCGGATGGCTACACCTTC
NA	NA	TRBV9	TRBJ1-5	CASSFRDGGNQPQHF	TGTGCCAGCAGCTTTCGGGACGGAGGGAATCAGCCCCAGCATTTT
NA	NA	TRBV2	TRBJ2-5	CASSDSDLTQYF	TGTGCCAGCAGTGATTCTGATTTGACCCAGTACTTC
NA	NA	TRBV30	TRBJ1-1	CAWSVQPGRNTEAFF	TGTGCCTGGAGTGTACAGCCCGGCCGTAACACTGAAGCTTTCTTT
NA	few	TRBV28	TRBJ1-4	CASLGPAYEKLFF	TGTGCCAGCTTGGGACCGGCCTATGAAAAACTGTTTTTT
TRBD1	NA	TRBV7-9	TRBJ1-6	CASSRPDRVNSPLHF	TGTGCCAGCAGCCGACCTGACAGGGTAAATTCACCCCTCCACTTT
TRBD1	NA	TRBV11-1	TRBJ2-3	CASSLGRDRGEAQYF	TGTGCCAGCAGCTTAGGCCGGGACAGGGGGGAGGCGCAGTATTTT
NA	NA	TRBV5-1	TRBJ1-1	CASSVEWQFLNTEAFF	TGCGCCAGCAGCGTCGAGTGGCAGTTCCTGAACACTGAAGCTTTCTTT
TRBD1	NA	TRBV18	TRBJ1-5	CASSPGTGGTSNQPQHF	TGTGCCAGCTCACCCGGGACAGGGGGCACGAGCAATCAGCCCCAGCATTTT
NA	NA	TRBV5-5	TRBJ1-5	CASSLSVNQPQHF	TGTGCCAGCAGCTTGTCAGTCAATCAGCCCCAGCATTTT
TRBD1	NA	TRBV19	TRBJ1-5	CASSIRDRNSNQPQHF	TGTGCCAGTAGTATCCGGGACAGAAATAGCAATCAGCCCCAGCATTTT
NA	once	TRBV6-1	TRBJ2-6	CASSEGVWVGAGSGANVLTF	TGTGCCAGCAGTGAAGGAGTTTGGGTGGGCGCCGGCTCTGGGGCCAACGTCCTGACTTTC
TRBD2	few	TRBV10-1	TRBJ2-7	CASSIGLGASYEQYF	TGCGCCAGCAGTATCGGACTAGGGGCTTCCTACGAGCAGTACTTC
NA	NA	TRBV27	TRBJ2-7	CASSFLSSKGPYEQYF	TGTGCCAGCAGTTTTTTGAGCAGTAAGGGGCCCTACGAGCAGTACTTC
NA	NA	TRBV9	TRBJ1-1	CASSVGDARNTEAFF	TGTGCCAGCAGCGTAGGGGACGCCAGGAACACTGAAGCTTTCTTT
TRBD1	NA	TRBV30	TRBJ1-2	CAWSSRDRIGLTGGYTF	TGTGCCTGGAGTTCCCGGGACAGAATAGGCCTAACTGGTGGCTACACCTTC